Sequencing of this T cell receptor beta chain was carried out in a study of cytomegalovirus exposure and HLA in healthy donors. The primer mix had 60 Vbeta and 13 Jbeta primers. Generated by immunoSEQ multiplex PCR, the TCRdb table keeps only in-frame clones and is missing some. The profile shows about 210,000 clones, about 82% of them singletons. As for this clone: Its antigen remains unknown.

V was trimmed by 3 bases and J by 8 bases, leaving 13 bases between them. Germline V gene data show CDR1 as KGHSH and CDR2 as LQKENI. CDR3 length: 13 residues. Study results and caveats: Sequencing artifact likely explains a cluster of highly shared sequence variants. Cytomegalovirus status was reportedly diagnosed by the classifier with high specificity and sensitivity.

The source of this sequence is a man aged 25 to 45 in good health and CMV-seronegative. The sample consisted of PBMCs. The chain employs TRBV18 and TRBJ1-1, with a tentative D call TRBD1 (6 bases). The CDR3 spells CASSPADRREAFF. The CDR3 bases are TGTGCCAGCTCACCCGCCGACAGGAGGGAAGCTTTCTTT.